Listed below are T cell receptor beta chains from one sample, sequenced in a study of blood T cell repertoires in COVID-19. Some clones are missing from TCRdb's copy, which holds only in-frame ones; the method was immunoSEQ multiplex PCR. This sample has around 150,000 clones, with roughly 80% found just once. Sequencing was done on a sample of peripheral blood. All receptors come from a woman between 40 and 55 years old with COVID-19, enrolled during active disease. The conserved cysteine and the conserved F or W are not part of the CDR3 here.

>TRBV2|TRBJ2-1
ASKGLAYNEQF
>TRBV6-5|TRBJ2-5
ASSYMGAGQETQY
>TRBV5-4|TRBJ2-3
ASSFGTSKGDTQY
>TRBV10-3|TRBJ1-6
AIRGGTGDSPLH
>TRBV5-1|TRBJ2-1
ASSKGTGKANEQF
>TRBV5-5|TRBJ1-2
ASSLGGAGNYGYT
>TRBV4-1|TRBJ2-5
ASSQIGQPQETQY
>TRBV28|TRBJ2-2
ASSLGGNTGELF
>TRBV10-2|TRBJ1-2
ASSETRQGGINGYT
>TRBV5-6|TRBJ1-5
ASSLRGPNQPQH
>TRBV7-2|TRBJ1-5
ASSIGRTQPQH
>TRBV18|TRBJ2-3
ASSQRGGTDTQY